A single sample gave rise to the 19 T cell receptor beta chains below, sequenced in a study of T cells in Graves' hyperthyroidism and ophthalmopathy (dated by TCRdb to about 2019). The library was built by means of multiplex PCR. TCRdb names Illumina HiSeq 2000 as the instrument used. TCR beta CDR3 regions were amplified from RNA transcripts. For the first round of RT-PCR on the TCR CDR3, the HTBI primer set was used together with the Qiagen OneStep RT-PCR kit. TCRdb took the public reads, trimmed them with fastp at Q25, ran MiXCR for clone calling and kept in-frame beta chains. Rows merge per CDR3 protein into single entries with the most common DNA and genes. Across this sample there are hundreds of thousands of distinct CDR3 sequences, with around 15% seen only once. The ten largest account for over 3.5% of the sample. Specimen: blood. All receptors derive from a woman younger than 45 with Graves' hyperthyroidism.

The chain links TRBV4-3 to TRBJ2-1; D remains unclear. The CDR3 runs 13 residues. Trimming took 0 bases from V and 7 from J, leaving 7 bases between them. The germline V gene has CDR1 LGHNA and CDR2 YSLEER. The CDR3 DNA sequence: TGCGCCAGCAGCCAAGAAGGCCCAAATGAGCAGTTCTTC. It specifies CASSQEGPNEQFF.

The rearrangement uses TRBV13 and TRBJ2-3, with 15 bases that match TRBD2. The V gene end was trimmed by 4 bases and the J gene end by 2 bases; junction bases not matched to a gene: 10. Germline assignment: CDR1 PRHDT and CDR2 FYEKMQ (reference sequence). The CDR3 contains 19 residues. Here the CDR3 DNA reads TGTGCCAGCAGCTCCCCCTCGGGACTAGCGGGAGGTACCACAGATACGCAGTATTTT. Encoded protein: CASSSPSGLAGGTTDTQYF. The full variable domain, with the rest looked up from reference TRBV13 and TRBJ2-3, is AAGVIQSPRHLIKEKRETATLKCYPIPRHDTVYWYQQGPGQDPQFLISFYEKMQSDKGSIPDRFSAQQFSDYHSELNMSSLELGDSALYFCASSSPSGLAGGTTDTQYFGPGTRLTVL.

The rearrangement links TRBV5-1 to TRBJ2-2, with D perhaps matching TRBD1 or TRBD2 (6 bases each). V was shortened by 5 bases and J by 11 bases, with 22 bases between the two germline ends. Germline V gene lookup returns CDR1 SGHRS and CDR2 YFSETQ. The CDR3 covers 15 residues. CDR3 nucleotides: TGCGCCAGCAGGATCGGACAGACCTTTAGCGGAGAGCTGTTTTTT. Its protein product is CASRIGQTFSGELFF.

The rearrangement uses TRBV5-8 and TRBJ1-1, with 8 bases fitting TRBD1. After removal of 1 base from V and 6 bases from J, the junction contained 5 bases not matched to a gene. Germline V gives CDR1 SGHTS, CDR2 YDEGEE. CDR3 length: 14 residues. CDR3 nucleotide sequence: TGTGCCAGCAGCTTGTGGACAGGGTGGTCTGAAGCTTTCTTT. It specifies CASSLWTGWSEAFF.

This clonotype was counted ten times or more. The CDR3 DNA sequence: TGTGCCAGCAGCCCCACTAGCGACCGAGAGCAGTTCTTC. This codes for CASSPTSDREQFF. The genes are TRBV6-1 and TRBJ2-1, with 7 positions matching TRBD2. Germline CDR1 reads MNHNS; CDR2 reads SASEGT. The CDR3 covers 13 residues. J was trimmed by 10 bases and V by 6 bases; bases with no gene match: 9.

There are many counts of this clonotype. This sequence joins TRBV29-1 and TRBJ2-7, with 7 bases identical to TRBD1. Looked up from germline, CDR1 is SQVTM and CDR2 is ANQGSEA. The CDR3 is 12 residues long. V was pared by 3 bases and J by 6 bases, with 5 bases of the junction left unmatched. The CDR3 spells CSVEVGGAEQYF. The DNA of the CDR3 is TGCAGCGTTGAGGTAGGGGGCGCCGAGCAGTACTTC.

V is TRBV6-6 and J is TRBJ2-7; 9 bases map to TRBD1. The V and J ends lost 2 bases and 2 bases, in that order; junction bases with no gene match: 1. The CDR3 is made up of 14 amino acids. Per germline, CDR1 MNHNY and CDR2 SVGAGI (reference sequence). CDR3 nucleotides: TGTGCCAGCAGTTACCGGACAGGGGCCTACGAGCAGTACTTC. Protein sequence: CASSYRTGAYEQYF.

Ten or more counts support this clonotype. The DNA of the CDR3 is TGTGCCAGCAGTTTATTAGTGGGAAGCGCCTACGAGCAGTACTTC. It is translated as CASSLLVGSAYEQYF. The genes are TRBV27 and TRBJ2-7; D uncertain. This CDR3 region has 15 residues. Per the germline V gene, CDR1 is MNHEY and CDR2 is SMNVEV (reference sequence). The V gene lost 1 base and the J gene lost 2 bases, with 12 bases spanning the gap.

This clonotype has ten or more counts. The V call is TRBV3-1, the J call TRBJ2-5; D gene ambiguous. V shed 0 bases and J shed 7 bases, with 0 bases lying between them. CDR1 and CDR2 from the germline V gene are LGHDT and YNNKEL (reference sequence). This CDR3 spans 10 amino acids. The CDR3 sequence is CASSQETQYF. The CDR3 bases are TGTGCCAGCAGCCAAGAGACCCAGTACTTC.

This chain uses TRBV24-1 with TRBJ2-3, with 9 bases aligning to TRBD1. CDR3 length: 15 amino acids. The trim removed 9 bases at V and 3 bases at J, leaving 9 bases unmatched. Germline-derived CDR1 and CDR2 are KGHDR and SFDVKD. This chain's CDR3 is CATSPGQGPTDTQYF. Here the CDR3 DNA reads TGTGCCACCTCCCCTGGACAGGGGCCGACAGATACGCAGTATTTT.

This clonotype was recorded many times. This rearrangement joins TRBV11-2 to TRBJ1-4, with D possibly matching TRBD1 (5 bases). This CDR3 is 16 amino acids long. V lost 5 bases to trimming and J lost 5 bases, with 18 bases between them. CDR1 is SGHAT, CDR2 FQNNGV, per germline. The CDR3 DNA sequence: TGTGCCAGCAGCCCTATCCCGGGACCGCTGAATGAAAAACTGTTTTTT. Translating gives CASSPIPGPLNEKLFF. Based on the CDR3 plus reference TRBV11-2 and TRBJ1-4, the full variable domain is EAGVAQSPRYKIIEKRQSVAFWCNPISGHATLYWYQQILGQGPKLLIQFQNNGVVDDSQLPKDRFSAERLKGVDSTLKIQPAKLEDSAVYLCASSPIPGPLNEKLFFGSGTQLSVL.

In this sample, this clonotype turned up many times. V usage is TRBV11-1 and J usage is TRBJ2-1, with 8 bases lining up with TRBD2. With 1 base clipped from V and 7 bases from J, the junction kept 9 bases outside the gene matches. Germline CDR1 is SGHAT and CDR2 is FQDESV (reference sequence). The CDR3 is 16 amino acids. This CDR3 reads CASSLEVAGGGNEQFF. The CDR3 region has the DNA TGTGCCAGCAGCTTAGAGGTTGCGGGAGGTGGGAATGAGCAGTTCTTC.

This clonotype was seen ten or more times. For the CDR3, the DNA is TGTGCCAGCAGCTTAGGGGGAGGGGGGGGAGAGACCCAGTACTTC. Amino acids: CASSLGGGGGETQYF. The rearrangement links TRBV7-2 to TRBJ2-5, with a weak D call TRBD2 (7 bases). The CDR3 covers 15 residues. Per germline, CDR1 SGHTA and CDR2 FQGNSA. The ends were cut back, 1 base at V and 4 bases at J, with 13 bases in the middle.

The chain has TRBV29-1 and TRBJ2-1; the D gene is possibly TRBD2 (6 bases). Per germline, CDR1 SQVTM and CDR2 ANQGSEA. The CDR3 has 16 residues. Trimming removed 1 base from V and 2 bases from J, with 15 bases in between. The CDR3 here is CSVEVASEGTYNEQFF. CDR3 in DNA: TGCAGCGTTGAAGTGGCTAGCGAGGGTACCTACAATGAGCAGTTCTTC.

This clonotype was seen a handful of times. V usage is TRBV6-2 or TRBV6-3 and J usage is TRBJ2-3; 14 nucleotides match TRBD2. Germline lookup yields CDR1 MNHEY and CDR2 SVGEGT. Unmatched junction bases numbered 8, after V lost 0 bases and J lost 3 bases. The CDR3 is 19 amino acids. The CDR3 nucleotides read TGTGCCAGCAGTTACTCGATTTGGACTAGCGGGAGGAGGACAGATACGCAGTATTTT. Translating gives CASSYSIWTSGRRTDTQYF.

This clonotype was detected only a few times. This chain connects TRBV6-6 to TRBJ2-5; D remains ambiguous. Per the germline V gene, CDR1 is MNHNY and CDR2 is SVGAGI (reference sequence). CDR3 length: 16 amino acids. Trimming took off 2 bases at V and 4 bases at J, with 17 bases between the two ends. CDR3 protein: CASSYHSVLEAETQYF. As DNA, the CDR3 is TGTGCCAGCAGTTACCACAGCGTTCTAGAAGCAGAGACCCAGTACTTC.

This clonotype has a single count. The J gene is TRBJ2-6, the V gene TRBV6-5; D unresolved. The CDR3 is 13 residues long. CDR1 is MNHEY, CDR2 SVGAGI, per germline. Trimming left V 2 bases short and J 10 bases short, with 9 bases between. CDR3 loop: CASSYGATNVLTF. The CDR3 nucleotides are TGTGCCAGCAGTTACGGAGCAACAAACGTCCTGACTTTC.

This clonotype was seen many times. The chain has TRBV12-3 or TRBV12-4 and TRBJ1-1; D is ambiguous. V was shortened by 7 bases and J by 0 bases, with 12 bases between the two germline ends. This CDR3 spans 14 amino acids. CDR3 DNA: TGTGCCAGCACTCCTTCCGGCGTGAACACTGAAGCTTTCTTT. The encoded protein is CASTPSGVNTEAFF.

On this clonotype: One junction end disagrees with the germline gene, perhaps due to a read error. V usage is TRBV20-1 and J usage is TRBJ2-7; D not certain. The end of the DNA is better explained by TRBJ2-1, so the J call may be wrong. The CDR3 contains 12 residues. Germline lookup yields CDR1 DFQATT and CDR2 SNEGSKA (reference sequence). The CDR3 DNA follows: TGCAATGCTGCCCACGGGTCCTACGAGCAGTTCTTC. Protein sequence: CNAAHGSYEQFF.